Described below is a single T cell receptor (beta chain) sequence and its context. Antigen unknown. This sample is part of a study of a mutant IDH1 vaccine in newly diagnosed glioma. Across the study: Vaccination began 4-6 weeks post radiotherapy alone, or with temozolomide cycles. Patients previously underwent radiotherapy, temozolomide, or both, and most underwent both.

The table came from immunoSEQ multiplex PCR; TCRdb's copy has only in-frame clones and leaves some out. Of around 80,000 clones in the sample, 85% to 90% are singletons; the top ten hold over 0.6%. This sample's time point: week 23, last vaccination. Doses comprised 300 ug of mutant IDH1 20-mer peptide each, plus topical imiquimod. Tumors from donors were new WHO grade 3 or 4 IDH1-mutant astrocytomas with ATRX loss. Trimming left V 4 bases short and J 9 bases short, with 11 bases between. This CDR3 region has 12 residues. Germline CDR1 is SGHKS and CDR2 is YYEKEE (reference sequence). This TCR was sampled from a woman in her forties or fifties with glioma. Here the sequenced sample was PBMCs, taken from a glioma patient whose treatment included an IDH1 peptide vaccine. The chain carries TRBV5-5 and TRBJ2-1; D remains unclear. CDR3 residues: CASSPTPLEQFF. CDR3 DNA sequence: TGTGCCAGCAGCCCGACCCCCCTTGAGCAGTTCTTC.